The TCR beta chain described here comes from a study of post-analysis software for immune sequencing data. General study results and limits: Among several TRBV segments more frequent in patients than controls were TRBV5-6, TRBV5-1 and TRBV20-1. Analysis by F measure revealed that same-batch samples clustered strongly together. Significantly lower normalized Chao1 diversity was seen in multiple sclerosis patients than in controls.

Remarks on this clonotype: The target antigen is unknown. A read error may account for a junction end that differs from germline.

Unique-molecular-identifier-tagged TCR beta cDNA libraries were used. Via MiXCR, TCRdb re-called the PCR reads, giving one row per CDR3 protein. This table holds 820,000 or so distinct CDR3 sequences, roughly half found once. Germline V gene lookup returns CDR1 SGHKS and CDR2 YYEKEE (reference sequence). There are 14 residues in the CDR3. V and J are TRBV5-5 and TRBJ1-6; a weak D match, TRBD1 (6 bases). The TCR originated in a girl aged 5-17 years with multiple sclerosis. Sequenced material: blood. The CDR3 here is CASRRTGPHSPLHF. In nucleotides, the CDR3 is TGTGCCAGCAGACGAACAGGGCCCCATTCCCCCCTCCACTTT.